Presented here are 2 T cell receptor beta chains from one specimen sequenced in a study of blood T cell repertoires in COVID-19. Sequencing was performed with immunoSEQ multiplex PCR; in TCRdb, only in-frame clones are kept and a portion is missing. The sample carries more than 100,000 clones, around 87% recorded once. The sequenced sample consisted of peripheral blood. Source of these receptors: a woman in her seventies with acute or convalescent COVID-19.

The chain employs TRBV28 and TRBJ1-2, with TRBD1 matching 7 bases. Germline V lookup: CDR1 MDHEN, CDR2 SYDVKM. Unmatched junction bases numbered 14, after V lost 7 bases and J lost 3 bases. This CDR3 is 16 amino acids long. The CDR3 sequence is CASMETGTARDYGYTF. CDR3 coding DNA: TGTGCCAGCATGGAGACAGGGACCGCCCGCGACTATGGCTACACCTTC.

This chain uses TRBV5-1 with TRBJ2-2, with 7 nucleotides matching TRBD1. This CDR3 has 16 amino acids. Germline CDR1 reads SGHRS; CDR2 reads YFSETQ. Trimming cost V 0 bases and J 6 bases; bases outside gene matches: 8. The DNA of the CDR3 is TGCGCCAGCAGCTTGGCTCCAGGGGGATCGGCCGGGGAGCTGTTTTTT. Its protein is CASSLAPGGSAGELFF.